This T cell receptor (beta chain) was captured in a study of T cell repertoires in cytomegalovirus infection. Study-level information: Public TCR beta signature analysis indicated the presence of both CMV infection and matching HLA type. Findings and caveats of the study: Carriers of CMV and the relevant HLA type were discriminated by public TCR beta frequency. The ex vivo response showed dominance by HLA-C-restricted CMV-specific TCR beta clonotypes.

From the reads, TCRdb called clonotypes with MiXCR, one entry per CDR3 protein. The sample lists a few hundred thousand distinct CDR3 sequences, 12% to 15% seen once, with around 8.8% in the top ten. With 0 bases clipped from V and 7 bases from J, the junction kept 2 bases outside the gene matches. The CDR3 length is 15 residues. The germline V gene encodes CDR1 SQVTM and CDR2 ANQGSEA. To note about this clonotype: Antigen: not known.

Sequencing was carried out using PBMCs. The chain carries TRBV29-1 and TRBJ2-3, with 15 bases aligning to TRBD2. The clonotype was recovered from a human donor in good health (CMV status not recorded). Some clones in this sample may be carry-over from other donors' samples. The CDR3 DNA reads as TGCAGCGTTGAAGATGGACTAGCGGGAGGGTATACGCAGTATTTT. It codes for CSVEDGLAGGYTQYF.